This note documents a single T cell receptor beta chain sequence. The sample belongs to a study of Ad26.COV2.S vaccination and SARS-CoV-2 variants. TCRdb keeps only in-frame clones here, not all; method: immunoSEQ multiplex PCR. Of under 300,000 clones in the sample, about 83% are singletons; the top ten hold roughly 3%. Noted treatment: some 19 received Ad26.COV2.S at low or high dose, single or two shots; five or six received placebo; per-sample allocation not given. The samples were gathered on day 63 after the first injection of vaccine or placebo. Expressing Wuhan-strain SARS-CoV-2 spike, an Ad26 vector served as the vaccine. The TCR sequence derives from a person between 18 and 60 years old who received the Ad26.COV2.S COVID-19 vaccine or a placebo. Specimen: peripheral blood, collected in a trial of Ad26.COV2.S vaccine versus placebo.

CDR3: CASRGQGAYEQYF. The CDR3 DNA sequence: TGTGCCAGCAGGGGACAGGGGGCTTACGAGCAGTACTTC. The chain combines TRBV27 with TRBJ2-7; 12 bases map to TRBD1. This CDR3 spans 13 amino acids. J gave up 4 bases and V 6 bases, and 1 base lay outside the gene matches. Germline loops: CDR1 MNHEY, CDR2 SMNVEV (reference sequence).